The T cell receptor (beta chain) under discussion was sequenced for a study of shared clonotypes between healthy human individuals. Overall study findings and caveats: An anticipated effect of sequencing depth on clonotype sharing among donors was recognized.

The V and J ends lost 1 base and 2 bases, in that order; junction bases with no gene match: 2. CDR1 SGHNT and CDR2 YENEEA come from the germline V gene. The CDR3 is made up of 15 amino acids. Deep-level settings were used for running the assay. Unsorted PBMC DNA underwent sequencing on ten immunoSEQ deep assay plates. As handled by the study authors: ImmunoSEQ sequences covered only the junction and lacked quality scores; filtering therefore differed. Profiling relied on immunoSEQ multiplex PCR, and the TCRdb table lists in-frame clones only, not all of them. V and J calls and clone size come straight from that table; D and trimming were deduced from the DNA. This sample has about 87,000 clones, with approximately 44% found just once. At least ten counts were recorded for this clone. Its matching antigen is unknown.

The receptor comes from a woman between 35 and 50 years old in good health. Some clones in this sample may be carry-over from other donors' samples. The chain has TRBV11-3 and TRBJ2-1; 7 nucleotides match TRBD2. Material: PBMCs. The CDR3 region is CASSLGLAAYNEQFF. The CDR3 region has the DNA TGTGCCAGCAGCTTAGGGCTAGCGGCCTACAATGAGCAGTTCTTC.